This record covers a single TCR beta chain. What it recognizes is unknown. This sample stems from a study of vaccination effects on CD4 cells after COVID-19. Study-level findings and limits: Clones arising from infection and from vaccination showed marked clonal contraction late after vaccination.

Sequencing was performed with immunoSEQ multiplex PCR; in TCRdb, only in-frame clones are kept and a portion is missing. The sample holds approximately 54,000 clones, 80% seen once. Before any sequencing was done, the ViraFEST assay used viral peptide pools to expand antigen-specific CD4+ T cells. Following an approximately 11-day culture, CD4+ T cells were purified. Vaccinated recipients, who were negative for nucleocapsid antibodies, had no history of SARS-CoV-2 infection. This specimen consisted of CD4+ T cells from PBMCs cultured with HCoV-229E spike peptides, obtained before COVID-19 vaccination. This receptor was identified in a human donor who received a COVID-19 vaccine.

CDR3 residues: CASIGGASGRDPNTGELFF. In nucleotides, the CDR3 is TGTGCCAGCATCGGGGGGGCTAGCGGGCGAGATCCGAACACCGGGGAGCTGTTTTTT. The J gene is TRBJ2-2, the V gene TRBV2; 8 nucleotides agree with TRBD2. Unmatched junction bases numbered 16, after V lost 7 bases and J lost 0 bases. This CDR3 is 19 amino acids long. CDR1 and CDR2 (germline): SNHLY, FYNNEI.